These 28 T cell receptor beta chains share one sample of origin, sequenced in a study of blood T cell repertoires in COVID-19. Profiling relied on immunoSEQ multiplex PCR, and the TCRdb table lists in-frame clones only, not all of them. The table includes 200,000 to 300,000 clones, around 84% detected once. The sample was peripheral blood. These receptors were obtained from a man aged 60-69 years with acute or convalescent COVID-19.

V is TRBV5-6 and J is TRBJ1-5, with D possibly matching TRBD1 (5 bases). V lost 4 bases and J 7 bases, leaving 18 bases between the germline ends. The germline V gene has CDR1 SGHDT and CDR2 YYEEEE. The CDR3 contains 15 residues. CDR3 protein: CASSPGGLGEQPQHF. The CDR3 coding sequence is TGTGCCAGCAGCCCGGGGGGGTTAGGAGAGCAGCCCCAGCATTTT.

The chain employs TRBV11-1 and TRBJ2-2; no firm D call. The ends were cut back, 0 bases at V and 1 base at J, with 6 bases in the middle. CDR3 length: 15 residues. The V gene's germline CDR1 is SGHAT and CDR2 FQDESV (reference sequence). The CDR3 spells CASSLASGNTGELFF. The CDR3 nucleotides read TGTGCCAGCAGCTTAGCGTCGGGGAACACCGGGGAGCTGTTTTTT.

J is TRBJ1-5 and V is TRBV6-1, with D perhaps matching TRBD1 (5 bases). The ends were cut back, 3 bases at V and 2 bases at J, with 14 bases in the middle. Germline CDR1 reads MNHNS; CDR2 reads SASEGT. The CDR3 totals 16 residues. CDR3 amino acids: CASSDAGGGGNQPQHF. DNA for the CDR3: TGTGCCAGCAGTGATGCGGGGGGAGGAGGCAATCAGCCCCAGCATTTT.

There are a few counts of this clone. The chain recombines TRBV1 with TRBJ2-2; the D call TRBD2 from the table was never checked on the DNA. TRBV1 is noted as a pseudogene. The CDR3 covers 17 residues. The CDR3 nucleotides read TGCACCAGCAGCCAACGGCTAGCGGGCCTTAACACCGGGGAGCTGTTTTTT. Translation: CTSSQRLAGLNTGELFF.

The V gene is TRBV28, the J gene TRBJ1-5; weak D call: TRBD1 (5 bases). Germline V gene data show CDR1 as MDHEN and CDR2 as SYDVKM. V gave up 1 base and J gave up 0 bases, with 10 bases separating them. The CDR3 consists of 16 residues. In nucleotides, the CDR3 is TGTGCCAGCAGTTTATTGACAGATACTAGCAATCAGCCCCAGCATTTT. The encoded protein is CASSLLTDTSNQPQHF.

The chain carries TRBV7-9 and TRBJ1-3, with D possibly TRBD1 on 5 matching bases. This CDR3 has 17 residues. Germline V CDR1 and CDR2: SEHNR, FQNEAQ (reference sequence). With 5 bases removed from V and 4 bases from J, the gap between germline ends came to 21 bases. The CDR3 nucleotides read TGTGCCAGCAGCGCCCTGTCTCTTGGGGCGGTGGGAAACACCATATATTTT. Its translation is CASSALSLGAVGNTIYF.

The V and J genes are TRBV7-9 and TRBJ2-5; possibly TRBD1 for D (5 bases). V was trimmed by 1 base and J by 3 bases, leaving 9 bases between them. The CDR3 contains 14 residues. Germline CDR1 SEHNR, CDR2 FQNEAQ (reference sequence). The CDR3 DNA reads TGTGCCAGCAGCTTAGGTTCAGGGAAAGAGACCCAGTACTTC. Protein product: CASSLGSGKETQYF.

V is TRBV19 and J is TRBJ1-1; D might be TRBD1 (5 bases). The germline V gene has CDR1 LNHDA and CDR2 SQIVND (reference sequence). Trimming left V 7 bases short and J 6 bases short, with 15 bases between. This CDR3 comprises 13 residues. CDR3 DNA: TGTGCCAGTAACGCGTGGGGGGGTCCTGAAGCTTTCTTT. Protein sequence: CASNAWGGPEAFF.

The CDR3 here is CASSDSTGTGRTDTQYF. CDR3 coding DNA: TGTGCCAGCAGTGATTCGACCGGGACAGGGAGGACAGATACGCAGTATTTT. The rearrangement uses TRBV6-1 and TRBJ2-3; 9 bases align to TRBD1. The length of the CDR3 is 17 residues. V gave up 3 bases and J gave up 3 bases; unmatched junction bases: 10. Germline values: CDR1 MNHNS, CDR2 SASEGT.

The chain couples TRBV25-1 to TRBJ2-5; TRBD1 might be the D (6 bases). Germline CDR1 MGHDK, CDR2 SYGVNS. V lost 4 bases and J lost 5, with 14 bases in between. CDR3 length: 14 amino acids. CDR3: CASSVHRARETQYF. The CDR3 nucleotides are TGTGCCAGCAGTGTTCACAGGGCGCGGGAGACCCAGTACTTC.

The sample holds one count of this clone. The rearrangement joins TRBV19 to TRBJ1-2; a weak D match, TRBD1 (5 bases). Germline V gene lookup returns CDR1 LNHDA and CDR2 SQIVND (reference sequence). Trimming pared 3 bases from V and 7 bases from J, leaving 15 bases between. This CDR3 is 14 amino acids long. The CDR3 nucleotides are TGTGCCAGTAGTATGGGGGGAATTGGTCGTGGCTACACCTTC. Its protein is CASSMGGIGRGYTF.

The chain recombines TRBV3-1 (or the pseudogene TRBV3-2) with TRBJ1-1; D unresolved. Trimming shortened V by 5 bases and J by 0 bases, and 13 bases separated the two germline ends. The germline V gene encodes CDR1 LGHDT and CDR2 YNNKEL (reference sequence). The CDR3 is 15 residues long. The DNA of the CDR3 is TGTGCCAGCAGCAAAACGACGGAGATGAACACTGAAGCTTTCTTT. It translates to CASSKTTEMNTEAFF.

J is TRBJ1-1 and V is TRBV18; no firm D call. Trimming took off 2 bases at V and 1 base at J, with 11 bases between the two ends. The CDR3 loop spans 15 amino acids. Looked up from germline, CDR1 is KGHSH and CDR2 is LQKENI. The CDR3 nucleotides read TGTGCCAGCTCACCAGCTGGAGTTGCGAACACTGAAGCTTTCTTT. Its protein is CASSPAGVANTEAFF.

The genes are TRBV7-9 and TRBJ1-1; D remains unclear. In germline, CDR1 is SEHNR, CDR2 FQNEAQ (reference sequence). This CDR3 region has 18 residues. Trimming shortened V by 3 bases and J by 1 base, and 21 bases separated the two germline ends. The DNA for the CDR3 is TGTGCCAGCAGCTTGCCCCCCGGGAACTCTAAGGGGAACACTGAAGCTTTCTTT. Translating gives CASSLPPGNSKGNTEAFF.

J is TRBJ2-3 and V is TRBV7-2; TRBD2 aligns across 7 bases. Germline CDR1 is SGHTA and CDR2 is FQGNSA. This CDR3 spans 16 amino acids. Germline trimming cut 5 bases from V and 6 bases from J; bases unmatched to any gene: 14. The CDR3 region is CASSQSGVNAGDTQYF. The CDR3, as DNA: TGTGCCAGCAGCCAGAGCGGGGTGAACGCTGGGGATACGCAGTATTTT.

Comment on this clone: Other nucleotide sequences in the sample specify the same CDR3. This chain uses TRBV15 with TRBJ2-7; D is unclear. CDR3 length equals 14 residues. The ends were cut back, 0 bases at V and 0 bases at J, with 6 bases in the middle. Germline lookup yields CDR1 LNHNV and CDR2 YYDKDF (reference sequence). The CDR3 reads CATSRDRASYEQYF. The CDR3 DNA reads as TGTGCCACCAGCAGAGATCGAGCCTCCTACGAGCAGTACTTC. Variable domain in full (rest from reference TRBV15 and TRBJ2-7): DAMVIQNPRYQVTQFGKPVTLSCSQTLNHNVMYWYQQKSSQAPKLLFHYYDKDFNNEADTPDNFQSRRPNTSFCFLDIRSPGLGDTAMYLCATSRDRASYEQYFGPGTRLTVT.

The rearrangement uses TRBV11-2 and TRBJ1-2; D is possibly TRBD1 (6 bases). Germline CDR1 reads SGHAT; CDR2 reads FQNNGV. V lost 2 bases and J lost 4, with 14 bases in between. CDR3 length: 15 amino acids. The CDR3 region has the DNA TGTGCCAGCAGCTTAACGCAGGGGTATAGCTATGGCTACACCTTC. It encodes CASSLTQGYSYGYTF. Full variable domain (rest looked up from reference TRBV11-2 and TRBJ1-2): EAGVAQSPRYKIIEKRQSVAFWCNPISGHATLYWYQQILGQGPKLLIQFQNNGVVDDSQLPKDRFSAERLKGVDSTLKIQPAKLEDSAVYLCASSLTQGYSYGYTFGSGTRLTVV.

V gene TRBV5-4 combines with J gene TRBJ2-5; 7 bases map to TRBD1. V lost 4 bases and J lost 3; bases outside the gene matches: 3. Germline V gene lookup returns CDR1 SGHNT and CDR2 YYREEE (reference sequence). CDR3 length equals 13 residues. CDR3 in DNA: TGTGCCAGCAGCGGGACAGACAAAGAGACCCAGTACTTC. It specifies CASSGTDKETQYF.

The chain couples TRBV7-3 to TRBJ2-5; 8 bases are shared with TRBD1. The CDR3 is made up of 14 amino acids. Germline loops: CDR1 SGHTA, CDR2 FQGTGA. After removal of 10 bases from V and 4 bases from J, the junction contained 11 bases not matched to a gene. The CDR3 region has the DNA TGTGCCAACACAGCCCGGACAGGGCTAGAGACCCAGTACTTC. This gives the protein CANTARTGLETQYF.

This rearrangement joins TRBV7-2 to TRBJ2-2, with TRBD1 matching over 9 bases. The CDR3 is 15 amino acids. The germline V gene has CDR1 SGHTA and CDR2 FQGNSA. J was trimmed by 4 bases and V by 5 bases; bases with no gene match: 5. CDR3 sequence: CASSKQGAPTGELFF. The CDR3 DNA reads TGTGCCAGCAGCAAACAGGGGGCGCCCACCGGGGAGCTGTTTTTT.

The rearrangement links TRBV21-1 to TRBJ2-3; the DNA was not used to check the table's D call, TRBD2. TRBV21-1 is a known pseudogene. This CDR3 is built from 18 residues. The CDR3: CASWSAGPTSGRRDTQYF. The CDR3 nucleotides are TGTGCCAGTTGGAGCGCAGGTCCTACTAGCGGGAGAAGAGATACGCAGTATTTT.

V is TRBV14 and J is TRBJ2-7; TRBD2 matches at 11 bases. This CDR3 has 17 amino acids. V lost 2 bases to trimming and J lost 2 bases; unmatched junction nucleotides: 8. Looked up from germline, CDR1 is SGHDN and CDR2 is FVKESK. CDR3 in amino acids: CASSQHGGTSGAYEQYF. CDR3 sequence (DNA): TGTGCCAGCAGCCAACATGGGGGGACTAGCGGTGCCTACGAGCAGTACTTC.

The chain employs TRBV6-5 and TRBJ1-6, with TRBD1 identical over 8 bases. The J segment lost 6 bases and the V segment lost 2 bases, leaving 6 bases of the junction unmatched. The CDR3 is 16 residues long. Germline-derived CDR1 and CDR2 are MNHEY and SVGAGI. In DNA, the CDR3 is TGTGCCAGCAGTTACAGTACAGGGGGTGGTAATTCACCCCTCCACTTT. Its translation: CASSYSTGGGNSPLHF.

This clone has only a few counts. This chain joins TRBV9 and TRBJ2-3; no reliable D call. V lost 0 bases to trimming and J lost 0 bases, with 14 bases between them. The CDR3 is made up of 17 amino acids. The germline V gene has CDR1 SGDLS and CDR2 YYNGEE. CDR3 in amino acids: CASSVGVPFISTDTQYF. CDR3 nucleotide sequence: TGTGCCAGCAGCGTAGGAGTCCCCTTTATTAGCACAGATACGCAGTATTTT.

The chain combines TRBV7-3 with TRBJ2-3, with 10 positions matching TRBD2. Germline assignment: CDR1 SGHTA and CDR2 FQGTGA. V trimming: 1 base; J trimming: 6 bases; junction bases outside the gene matches: 4. CDR3 length: 15 residues. This chain's CDR3 is CASSLKLAGADTQYF. The CDR3 coding sequence is TGTGCCAGCAGCTTAAAGCTAGCGGGAGCCGATACGCAGTATTTT. Full variable domain (outside the CDR3, taken from reference TRBV7-3 and TRBJ2-3): GAGVSQTPSNKVTEKGKYVELRCDPISGHTALYWYRQSLGQGPEFLIYFQGTGAADDSGLPNDRFFAVRPEGSVSTLKIQRTERGDSAVYLCASSLKLAGADTQYFGPGTRLTVL.

The chain employs TRBV27 and TRBJ1-4; D might be TRBD1 (5 bases). Deletions cut 5 bases from V and 2 bases from J, with 21 bases between. This CDR3 region has 18 residues. Germline V CDR1 and CDR2: MNHEY, SMNVEV (reference sequence). This CDR3 is CASSHQTRRDATNEKLFF. The CDR3 nucleotides are TGTGCCAGCAGTCACCAAACCAGGCGGGACGCGACTAATGAAAAACTGTTTTTT. The full variable domain, rest sourced from reference TRBV27 and TRBJ1-4, is EAQVTQNPRYLITVTGKKLTVTCSQNMNHEYMSWYRQDPGLGLRQIYYSMNVEVTDKGDVPEGYKVSRKEKRNFPLILESPSPNQTSLYFCASSHQTRRDATNEKLFFGSGTQLSVL.

V and J are TRBV11-2 and TRBJ1-3; TRBD1 might be the D (6 bases). CDR1 is SGHAT, CDR2 FQNNGV, per germline. Between the trimmed V and J ends, which lost 5 bases and 5 bases, there was a span of 13 bases. This CDR3 contains 14 residues. The CDR3 sequence is CASSPSTGRNTIYF. The CDR3, as DNA: TGTGCCAGCAGCCCCTCCACAGGGCGAAACACCATATATTTT.

In its sample, this clone was seen a few times. The chain links TRBV5-4 to TRBJ1-2, with TRBD1 as a possible D gene (6 bases). Germline CDR1 reads SGHNT; CDR2 reads YYREEE (reference sequence). This CDR3 spans 14 amino acids. Trimming cost V 1 base and J 7 bases, with 14 bases left between them. Written as DNA, the CDR3 is TGTGCCAGCAGCTTGCGTTGGGGGGGCACTGGCTACACCTTC. Its translation: CASSLRWGGTGYTF. The whole variable domain, filled in from reference TRBV5-4 and TRBJ1-2, reads ETGVTQSPTHLIKTRGQQVTLRCSSQSGHNTVSWYQQALGQGPQFIFQYYREEENGRGNFPPRFSGLQFPNYSSELNVNALELDDSALYLCASSLRWGGTGYTFGSGTRLTVV.